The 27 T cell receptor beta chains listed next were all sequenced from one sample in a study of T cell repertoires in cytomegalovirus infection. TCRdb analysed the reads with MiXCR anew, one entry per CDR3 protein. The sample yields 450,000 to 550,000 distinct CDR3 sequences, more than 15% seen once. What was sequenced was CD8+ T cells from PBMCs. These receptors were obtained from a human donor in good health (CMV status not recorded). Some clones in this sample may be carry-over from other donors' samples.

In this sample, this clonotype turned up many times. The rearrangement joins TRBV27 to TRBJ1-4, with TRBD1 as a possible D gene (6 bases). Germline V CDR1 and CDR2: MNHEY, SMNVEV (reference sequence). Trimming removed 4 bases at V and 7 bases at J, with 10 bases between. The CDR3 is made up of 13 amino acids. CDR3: CASSSGTLEKLFF. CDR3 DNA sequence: TGTGCCAGCAGTTCCGGGACACTTGAAAAACTGTTTTTT.

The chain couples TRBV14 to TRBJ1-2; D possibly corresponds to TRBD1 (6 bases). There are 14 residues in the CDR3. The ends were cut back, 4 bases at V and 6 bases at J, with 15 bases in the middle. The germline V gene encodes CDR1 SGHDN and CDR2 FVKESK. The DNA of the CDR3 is TGTGCCAGCAGCCGAGCCGGGGGCGCAGATGGCTACACCTTC. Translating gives CASSRAGGADGYTF.

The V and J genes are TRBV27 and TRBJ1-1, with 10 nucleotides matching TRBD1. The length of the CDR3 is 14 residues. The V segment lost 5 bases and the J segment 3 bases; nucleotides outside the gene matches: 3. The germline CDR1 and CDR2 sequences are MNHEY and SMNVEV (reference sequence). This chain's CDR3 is CASSDRGPDTEAFF. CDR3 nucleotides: TGTGCCAGCAGTGACAGGGGGCCGGACACTGAAGCTTTCTTT.

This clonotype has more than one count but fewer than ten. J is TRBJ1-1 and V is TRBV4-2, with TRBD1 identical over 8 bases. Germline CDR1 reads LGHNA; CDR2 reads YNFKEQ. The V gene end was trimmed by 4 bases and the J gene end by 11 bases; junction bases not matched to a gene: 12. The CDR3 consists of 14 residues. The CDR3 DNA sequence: TGTGCCAGCAGCCGGGCCCGGACAGGGTTTGGCGCTTTCTTT. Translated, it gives CASSRARTGFGAFF.

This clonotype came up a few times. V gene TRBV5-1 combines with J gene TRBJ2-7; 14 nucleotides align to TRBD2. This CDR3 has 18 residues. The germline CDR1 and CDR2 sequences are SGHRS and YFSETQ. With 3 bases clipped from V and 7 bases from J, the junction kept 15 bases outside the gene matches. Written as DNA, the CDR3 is TGCGCCAGCAGCTCTCCGGGACTAGCGGGGGCTGCCGCGGTTGAGCAGTACTTC. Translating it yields CASSSPGLAGAAAVEQYF.

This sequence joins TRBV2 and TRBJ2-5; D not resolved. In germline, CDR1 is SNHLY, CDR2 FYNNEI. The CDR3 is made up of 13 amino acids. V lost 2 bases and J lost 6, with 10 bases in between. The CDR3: CASSEWVGKTQYF. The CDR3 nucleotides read TGTGCCAGCAGTGAATGGGTAGGGAAGACCCAGTACTTC. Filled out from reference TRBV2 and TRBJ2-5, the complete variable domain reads EPEVTQTPSHQVTQMGQEVILRCVPISNHLYFYWYRQILGQKVEFLVSFYNNEISEKSEIFDDQFSVERPDGSNFTLKIRSTKLEDSAMYFCASSEWVGKTQYFGPGTRLLVL.

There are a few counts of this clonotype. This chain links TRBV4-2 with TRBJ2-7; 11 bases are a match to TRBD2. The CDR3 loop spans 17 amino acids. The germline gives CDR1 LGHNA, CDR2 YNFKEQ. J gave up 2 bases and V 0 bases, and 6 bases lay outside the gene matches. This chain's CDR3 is CASSQDHVSGRAYEQYF. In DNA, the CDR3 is TGTGCCAGCAGCCAAGATCATGTTAGCGGGAGGGCCTACGAGCAGTACTTC.

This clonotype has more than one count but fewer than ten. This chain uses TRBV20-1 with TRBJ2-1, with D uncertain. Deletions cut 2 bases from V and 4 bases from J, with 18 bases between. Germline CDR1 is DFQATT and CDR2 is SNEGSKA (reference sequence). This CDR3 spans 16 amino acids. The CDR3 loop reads CSARHDLTEMYNEQFF. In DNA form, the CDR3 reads TGCAGTGCTAGACATGATTTAACGGAAATGTACAATGAGCAGTTCTTC.

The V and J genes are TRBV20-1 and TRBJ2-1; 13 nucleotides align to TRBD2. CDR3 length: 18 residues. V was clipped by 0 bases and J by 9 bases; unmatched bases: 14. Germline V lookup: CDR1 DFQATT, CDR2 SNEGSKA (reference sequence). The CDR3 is CSARDRPGLAGVLGEQFF. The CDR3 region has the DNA TGCAGTGCTAGAGATCGGCCCGGACTAGCGGGAGTATTAGGTGAGCAGTTCTTC.

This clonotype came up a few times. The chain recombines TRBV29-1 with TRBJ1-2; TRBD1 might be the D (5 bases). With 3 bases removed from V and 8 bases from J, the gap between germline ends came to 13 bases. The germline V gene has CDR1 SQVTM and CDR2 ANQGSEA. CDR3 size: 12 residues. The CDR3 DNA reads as TGCAGCGTTGAGAGGGGATTGGGGGGCTACACCTTC. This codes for CSVERGLGGYTF.

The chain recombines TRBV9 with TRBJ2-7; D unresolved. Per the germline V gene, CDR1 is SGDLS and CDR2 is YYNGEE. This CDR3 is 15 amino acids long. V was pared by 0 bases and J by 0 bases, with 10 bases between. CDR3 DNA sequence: TGTGCCAGCAGCGTAGTACCTGGCGGCTCCTACGAGCAGTACTTC. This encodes CASSVVPGGSYEQYF. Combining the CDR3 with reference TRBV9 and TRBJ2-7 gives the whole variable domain DSGVTQTPKHLITATGQRVTLRCSPRSGDLSVYWYQQSLDQGLQFLIQYYNGEERAKGNILERFSAQQFPDLHSELNLSSLELGDSALYFCASSVVPGGSYEQYFGPGTRLTVT.

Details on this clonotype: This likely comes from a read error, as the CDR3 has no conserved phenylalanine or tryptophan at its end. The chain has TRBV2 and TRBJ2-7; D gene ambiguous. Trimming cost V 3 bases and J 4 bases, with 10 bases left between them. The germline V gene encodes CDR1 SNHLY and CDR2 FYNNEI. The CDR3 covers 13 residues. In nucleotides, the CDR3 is TGTGCCAGCAGTGACGCAGGATATTACGAGCAGTACTTA. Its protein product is CASSDAGYYEQYL.

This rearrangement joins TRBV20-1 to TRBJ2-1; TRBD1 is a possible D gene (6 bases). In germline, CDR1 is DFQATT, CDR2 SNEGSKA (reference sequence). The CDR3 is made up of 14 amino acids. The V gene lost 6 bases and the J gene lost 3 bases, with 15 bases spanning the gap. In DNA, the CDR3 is TGCAGTGCAAGATCAGGGGAGATCTACAATGAGCAGTTCTTC. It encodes CSARSGEIYNEQFF.

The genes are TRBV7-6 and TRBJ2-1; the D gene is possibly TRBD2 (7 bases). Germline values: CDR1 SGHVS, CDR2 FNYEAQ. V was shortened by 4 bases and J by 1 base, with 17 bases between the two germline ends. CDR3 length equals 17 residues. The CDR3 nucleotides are TGTGCCAGCAGCTCGGGGAGGGGGGCCATGTCCTACAATGAGCAGTTCTTC. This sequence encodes CASSSGRGAMSYNEQFF.

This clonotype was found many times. CDR3 bases: TGTGCCAGCAGCCCACCGGGACTAGCGGGGAGCAATGAGCAGTTCTTC. As protein: CASSPPGLAGSNEQFF. The chain links TRBV7-8 to TRBJ2-1; 13 nucleotides line up with TRBD2. The V gene end was trimmed by 5 bases and the J gene end by 6 bases; junction bases not matched to a gene: 7. CDR1 and CDR2 from the germline V gene are SGHVS and FQNEAQ. CDR3 length equals 16 residues. The full variable domain, completed using reference TRBV7-8 and TRBJ2-1, is GAGVSQSPRYKVAKRGQDVALRCDPISGHVSLFWYQQALGQGPEFLTYFQNEAQLDKSGLPSDRFFAERPEGSVSTLKIQRTQQEDSAVYLCASSPPGLAGSNEQFFGPGTRLTVL.

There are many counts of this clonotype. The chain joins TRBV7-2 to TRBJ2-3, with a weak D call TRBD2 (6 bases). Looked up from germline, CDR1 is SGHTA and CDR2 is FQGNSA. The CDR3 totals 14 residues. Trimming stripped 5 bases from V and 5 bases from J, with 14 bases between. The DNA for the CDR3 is TGTGCCAGCAGCAACCCCGGGAGCCGAGATACGCAGTATTTT. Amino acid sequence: CASSNPGSRDTQYF.

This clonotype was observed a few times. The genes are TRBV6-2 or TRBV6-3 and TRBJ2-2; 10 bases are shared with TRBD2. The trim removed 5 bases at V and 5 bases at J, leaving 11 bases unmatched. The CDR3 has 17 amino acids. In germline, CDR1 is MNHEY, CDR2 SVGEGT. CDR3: CASSPSLAGVLTGELFF. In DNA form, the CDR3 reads TGTGCCAGCAGTCCTTCTCTAGCGGGAGTATTAACCGGGGAGCTGTTTTTT.

CDR3 bases: TGTGCCAGCAACCGGGGGGTTCAAGAGACCCAGTACTTC. Protein product: CASNRGVQETQYF. This sequence joins TRBV6-6 and TRBJ2-5; TRBD2 matches at 7 bases. Germline CDR1 and CDR2: MNHNY and SVGAGI (reference sequence). This CDR3 has 13 amino acids. J gave up 2 bases and V 7 bases, and 4 bases lay outside the gene matches.

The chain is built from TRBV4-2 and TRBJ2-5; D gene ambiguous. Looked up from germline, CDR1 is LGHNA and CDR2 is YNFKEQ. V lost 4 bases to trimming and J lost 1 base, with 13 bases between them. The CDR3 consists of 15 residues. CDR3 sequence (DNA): TGTGCCAGCAGCCCCAGGACGCAAATCCAAGAGACCCAGTACTTC. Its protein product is CASSPRTQIQETQYF.

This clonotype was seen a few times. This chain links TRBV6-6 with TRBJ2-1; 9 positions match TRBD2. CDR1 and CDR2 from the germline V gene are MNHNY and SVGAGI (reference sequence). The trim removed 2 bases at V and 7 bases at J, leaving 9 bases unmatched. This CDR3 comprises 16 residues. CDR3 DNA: TGTGCCAGCAGTTACCCGAGCGGGGGGAAGGATAATGAGCAGTTCTTC. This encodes CASSYPSGGKDNEQFF.

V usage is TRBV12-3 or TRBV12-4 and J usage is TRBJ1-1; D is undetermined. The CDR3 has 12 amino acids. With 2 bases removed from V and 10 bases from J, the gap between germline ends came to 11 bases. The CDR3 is CASSLPRAVAFF. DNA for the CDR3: TGTGCCAGCAGTTTACCCCGGGCTGTAGCTTTCTTT.

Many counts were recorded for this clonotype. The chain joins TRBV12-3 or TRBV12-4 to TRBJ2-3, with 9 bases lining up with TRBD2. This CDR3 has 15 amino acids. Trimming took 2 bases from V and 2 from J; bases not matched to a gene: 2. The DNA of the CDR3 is TGTGCCAGCAGTTTATTAGCGGGGGCCACAGATACGCAGTATTTT. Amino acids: CASSLLAGATDTQYF.

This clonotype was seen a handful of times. In nucleotides, the CDR3 is TGTGCCAGTAGCATCCGGGACAAGGCAACTAATGAAAAACTGTTTTTT. Its protein product is CASSIRDKATNEKLFF. This chain connects TRBV19 to TRBJ1-4; D may be TRBD1 (6 bases). This CDR3 spans 16 amino acids. V lost 6 bases and J lost 0, with 14 bases in between. Germline CDR1 is LNHDA and CDR2 is SQIVND (reference sequence). The variable domain in full, completed from reference TRBV19 and TRBJ1-4, reads DGGITQSPKYLFRKEGQNVTLSCEQNLNHDAMYWYRQDPGQGLRLIYYSQIVNDFQKGDIAEGYSVSREKKESFPLTVTSAQKNPTAFYLCASSIRDKATNEKLFFGSGTQLSVL.

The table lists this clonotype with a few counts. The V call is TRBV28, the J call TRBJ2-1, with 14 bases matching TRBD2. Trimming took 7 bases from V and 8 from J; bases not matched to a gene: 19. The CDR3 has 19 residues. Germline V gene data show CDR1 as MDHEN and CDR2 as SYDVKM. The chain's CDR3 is CASTHDLPGLAGDYDEQFF. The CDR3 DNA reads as TGTGCCAGCACCCACGACCTCCCGGGACTAGCGGGAGATTATGATGAGCAGTTCTTC.

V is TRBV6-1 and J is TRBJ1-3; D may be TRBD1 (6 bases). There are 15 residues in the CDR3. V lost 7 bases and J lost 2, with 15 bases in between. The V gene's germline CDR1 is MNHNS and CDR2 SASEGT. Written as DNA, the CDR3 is TGTGCCAGCATTAATCCAGGGGTTCCTGGAAACACCATATATTTT. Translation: CASINPGVPGNTIYF.

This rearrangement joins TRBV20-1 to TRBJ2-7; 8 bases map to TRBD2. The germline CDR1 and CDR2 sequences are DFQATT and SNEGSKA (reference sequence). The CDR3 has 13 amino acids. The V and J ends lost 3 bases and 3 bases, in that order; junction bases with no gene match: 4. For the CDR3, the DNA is TGCAGTGCTAGGACTAGCGAACACTACGAGCAGTACTTC. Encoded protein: CSARTSEHYEQYF.

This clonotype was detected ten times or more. The CDR3 region has the DNA TGTGCCAGCAACCCACCGGACGGGGGGGTGTACGAGCAGTACTTC. Protein product: CASNPPDGGVYEQYF. The gene calls are TRBV7-9 and TRBJ2-7; 8 nucleotides line up with TRBD2. V lost 7 bases and J lost 4; bases outside the gene matches: 12. The CDR3 runs 15 residues. Germline V gene sequence: CDR1 SEHNR, CDR2 FQNEAQ (reference sequence).